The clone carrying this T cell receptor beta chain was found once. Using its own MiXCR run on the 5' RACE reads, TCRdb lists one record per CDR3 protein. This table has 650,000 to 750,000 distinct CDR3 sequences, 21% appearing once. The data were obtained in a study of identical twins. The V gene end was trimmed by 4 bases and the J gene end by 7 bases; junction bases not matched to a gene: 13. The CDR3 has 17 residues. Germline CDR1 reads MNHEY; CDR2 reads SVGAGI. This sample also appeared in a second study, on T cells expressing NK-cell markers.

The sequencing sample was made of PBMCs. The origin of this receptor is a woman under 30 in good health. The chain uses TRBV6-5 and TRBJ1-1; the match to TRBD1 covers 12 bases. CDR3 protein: CASSFSTSGTGGGEAFF. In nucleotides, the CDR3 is TGTGCCAGCAGTTTCTCTACCTCCGGGACAGGGGGCGGTGAAGCTTTCTTT.